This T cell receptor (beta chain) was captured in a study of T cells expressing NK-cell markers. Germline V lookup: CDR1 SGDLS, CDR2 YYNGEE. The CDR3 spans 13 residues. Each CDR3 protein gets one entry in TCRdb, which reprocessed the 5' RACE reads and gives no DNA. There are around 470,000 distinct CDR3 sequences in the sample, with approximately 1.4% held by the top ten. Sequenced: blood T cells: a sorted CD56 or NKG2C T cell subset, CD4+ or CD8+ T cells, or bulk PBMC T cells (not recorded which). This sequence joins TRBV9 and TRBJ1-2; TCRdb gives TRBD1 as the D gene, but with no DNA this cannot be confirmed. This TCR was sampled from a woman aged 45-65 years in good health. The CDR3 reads CASSSQAQGSYTF.